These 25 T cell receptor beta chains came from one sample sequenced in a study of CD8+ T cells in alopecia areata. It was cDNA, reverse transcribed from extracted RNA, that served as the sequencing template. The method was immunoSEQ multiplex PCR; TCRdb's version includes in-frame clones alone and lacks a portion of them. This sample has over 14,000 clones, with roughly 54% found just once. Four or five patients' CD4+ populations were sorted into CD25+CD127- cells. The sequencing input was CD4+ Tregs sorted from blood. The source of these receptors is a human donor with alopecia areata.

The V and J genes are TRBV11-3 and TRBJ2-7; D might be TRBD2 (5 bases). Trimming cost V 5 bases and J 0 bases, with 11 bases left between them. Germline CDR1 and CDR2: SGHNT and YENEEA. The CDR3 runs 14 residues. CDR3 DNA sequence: TGTGCCAGCAGCCCGACGGGGAGCTCCTACGAGCAGTACTTC. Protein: CASSPTGSSYEQYF.

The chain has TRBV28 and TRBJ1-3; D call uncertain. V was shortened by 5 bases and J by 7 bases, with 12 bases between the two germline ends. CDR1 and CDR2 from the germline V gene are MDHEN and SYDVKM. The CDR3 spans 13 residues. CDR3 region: CASSIRTLNTIYF. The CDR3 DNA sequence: TGTGCCAGCAGTATAAGGACGCTGAACACCATATATTTT.

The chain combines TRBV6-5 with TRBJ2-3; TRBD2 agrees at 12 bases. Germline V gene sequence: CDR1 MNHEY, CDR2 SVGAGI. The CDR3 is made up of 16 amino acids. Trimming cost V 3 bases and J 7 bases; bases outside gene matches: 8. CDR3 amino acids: CASSYSGLAGSNTQYF. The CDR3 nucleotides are TGTGCCAGCAGTTATTCCGGACTAGCGGGATCGAATACGCAGTATTTT.

CDR3 DNA sequence: TGTGCCAGCGGAACAGGGGGCTCCTACGAGCAGTACTTC. Translated: CASGTGGSYEQYF. The chain carries TRBV7-9 and TRBJ2-7, with TRBD1 matching over 8 bases. Losses at the gene ends were 8 bases for V and 0 bases for J; bases not matched to a gene: 3. The CDR3 length is 13 residues. Germline values: CDR1 SEHNR, CDR2 FQNEAQ (reference sequence).

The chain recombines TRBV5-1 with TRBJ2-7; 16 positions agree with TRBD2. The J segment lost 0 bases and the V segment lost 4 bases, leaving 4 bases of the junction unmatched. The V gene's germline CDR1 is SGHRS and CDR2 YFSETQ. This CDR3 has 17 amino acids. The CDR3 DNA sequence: TGCGCCAGCAGCCACGGGACTAGCGGGAGGGTCTCCTACGAGCAGTACTTC. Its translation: CASSHGTSGRVSYEQYF.

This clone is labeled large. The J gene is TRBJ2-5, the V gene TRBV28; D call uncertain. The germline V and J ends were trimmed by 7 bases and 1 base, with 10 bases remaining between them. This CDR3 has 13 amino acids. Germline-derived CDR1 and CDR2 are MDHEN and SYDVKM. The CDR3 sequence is CASTSDTQETQYF. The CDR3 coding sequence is TGTGCCAGCACCTCTGACACCCAAGAGACCCAGTACTTC.

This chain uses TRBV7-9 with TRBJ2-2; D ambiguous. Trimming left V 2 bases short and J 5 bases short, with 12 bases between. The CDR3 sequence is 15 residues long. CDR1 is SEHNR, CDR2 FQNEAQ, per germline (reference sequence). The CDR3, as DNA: TGTGCCAGCAGCTTATCTCCAGGATATACCGGGGAGCTGTTTTTT. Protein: CASSLSPGYTGELFF. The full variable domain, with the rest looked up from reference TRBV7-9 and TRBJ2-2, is DTGVSQNPRHKITKRGQNVTFRCDPISEHNRLYWYRQTLGQGPEFLTYFQNEAQLEKSRLLSDRFSAERPKGSFSTLEIQRTEQGDSAMYLCASSLSPGYTGELFFGEGSRLTVL.

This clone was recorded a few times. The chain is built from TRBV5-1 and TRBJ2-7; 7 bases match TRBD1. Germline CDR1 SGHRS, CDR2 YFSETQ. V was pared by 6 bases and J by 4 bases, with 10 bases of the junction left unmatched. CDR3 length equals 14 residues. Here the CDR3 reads CASKGVGGIYEQYF. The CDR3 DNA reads TGCGCCAGCAAAGGGGTAGGGGGCATTTACGAGCAGTACTTC.

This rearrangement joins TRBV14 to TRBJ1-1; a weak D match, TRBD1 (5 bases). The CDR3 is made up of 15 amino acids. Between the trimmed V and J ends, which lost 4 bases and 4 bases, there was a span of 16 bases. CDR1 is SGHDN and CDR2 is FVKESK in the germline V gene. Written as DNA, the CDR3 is TGTGCCAGCAGCCGGGGCGCGGGGTGGTTCACTGAAGCTTTCTTT. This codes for CASSRGAGWFTEAFF.

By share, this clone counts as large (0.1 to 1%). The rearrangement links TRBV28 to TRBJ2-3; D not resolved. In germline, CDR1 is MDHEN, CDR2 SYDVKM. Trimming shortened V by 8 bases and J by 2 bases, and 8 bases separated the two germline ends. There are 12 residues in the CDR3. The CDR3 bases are TGTGCCAGCGTGAGTTACACAGATACGCAGTATTTT. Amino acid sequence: CASVSYTDTQYF.

The CDR3 region is CASSPWSLVDYEQYF. As DNA, the CDR3 is TGTGCCAGCAGCCCGTGGTCGCTCGTCGACTACGAGCAGTACTTC. The chain has TRBV5-6 and TRBJ2-7, with unresolved D. Germline loops: CDR1 SGHDT, CDR2 YYEEEE. The germline V and J ends were trimmed by 4 bases and 3 bases, with 17 bases remaining between them. The CDR3 is 15 residues long.

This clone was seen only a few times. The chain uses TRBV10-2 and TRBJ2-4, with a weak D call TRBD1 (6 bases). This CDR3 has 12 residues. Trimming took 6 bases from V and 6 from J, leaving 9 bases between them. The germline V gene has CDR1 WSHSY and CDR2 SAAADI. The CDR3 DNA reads TGCGCCAGCAGGACAGGCCGAAACATTCAGTACTTC. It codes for CASRTGRNIQYF.

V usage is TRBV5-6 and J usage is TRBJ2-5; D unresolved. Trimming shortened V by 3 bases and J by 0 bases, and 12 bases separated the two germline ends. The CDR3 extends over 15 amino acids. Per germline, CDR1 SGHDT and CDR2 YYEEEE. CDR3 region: CASSSWLVYQETQYF. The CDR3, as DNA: TGTGCCAGCAGCTCTTGGCTGGTGTACCAAGAGACCCAGTACTTC.

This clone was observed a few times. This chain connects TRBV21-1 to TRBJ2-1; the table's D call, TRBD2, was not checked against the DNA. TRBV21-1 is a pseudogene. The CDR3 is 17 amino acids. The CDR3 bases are TGTGCCAGCAGCAAAGTGTCATACGCGGGGGGATACAATGAGCAGTTCTTC. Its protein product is CASSKVSYAGGYNEQFF.

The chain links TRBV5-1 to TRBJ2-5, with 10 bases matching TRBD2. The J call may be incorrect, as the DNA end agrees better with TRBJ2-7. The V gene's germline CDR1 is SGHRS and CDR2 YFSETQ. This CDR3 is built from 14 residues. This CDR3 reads CASSLLAGTGEQYF. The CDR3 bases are TGCGCCAGCAGCCTACTAGCGGGAACAGGCGAGCAGTACTTC.

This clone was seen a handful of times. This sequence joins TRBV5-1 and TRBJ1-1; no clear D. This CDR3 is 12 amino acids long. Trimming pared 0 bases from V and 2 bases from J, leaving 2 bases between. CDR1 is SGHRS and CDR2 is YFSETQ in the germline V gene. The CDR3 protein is CASSLANTEAFF. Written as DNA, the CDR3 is TGCGCCAGCAGCTTGGCCAACACTGAAGCTTTCTTT.

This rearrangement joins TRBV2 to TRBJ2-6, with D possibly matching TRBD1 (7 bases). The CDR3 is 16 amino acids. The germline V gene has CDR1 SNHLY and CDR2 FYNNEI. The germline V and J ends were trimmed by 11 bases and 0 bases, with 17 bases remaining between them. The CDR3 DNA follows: TGTGCCCCAGGGGGGACGGCACTCTCTGGGGCCAACGTCCTGACTTTC. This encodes CAPGGTALSGANVLTF.

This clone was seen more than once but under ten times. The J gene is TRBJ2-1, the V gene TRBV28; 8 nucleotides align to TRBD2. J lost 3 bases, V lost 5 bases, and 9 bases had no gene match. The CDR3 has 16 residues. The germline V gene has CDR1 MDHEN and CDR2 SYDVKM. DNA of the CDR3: TGTGCCAGCAGTCGTGCTAGCGGGCGAAACTACAATGAGCAGTTCTTC. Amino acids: CASSRASGRNYNEQFF.

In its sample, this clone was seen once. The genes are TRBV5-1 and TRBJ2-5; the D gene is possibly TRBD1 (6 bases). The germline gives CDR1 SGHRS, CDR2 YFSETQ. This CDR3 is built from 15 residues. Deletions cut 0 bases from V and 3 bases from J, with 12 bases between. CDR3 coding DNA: TGCGCCAGCAGCTTGGTGCTCCGGGACAAAGAGACCCAGTACTTC. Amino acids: CASSLVLRDKETQYF.

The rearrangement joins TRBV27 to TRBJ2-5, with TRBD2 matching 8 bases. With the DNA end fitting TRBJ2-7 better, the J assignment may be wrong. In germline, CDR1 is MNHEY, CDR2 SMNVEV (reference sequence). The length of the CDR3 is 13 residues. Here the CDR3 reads CASSFASGYEQYF. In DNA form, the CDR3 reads TGTGCCAGCAGTTTTGCTAGCGGGTACGAGCAGTACTTC.

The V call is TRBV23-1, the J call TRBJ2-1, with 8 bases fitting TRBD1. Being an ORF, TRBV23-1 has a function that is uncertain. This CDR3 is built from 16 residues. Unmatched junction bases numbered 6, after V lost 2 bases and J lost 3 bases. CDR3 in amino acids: CASSQGGQVYYNEQFF. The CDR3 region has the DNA TGCGCCAGCAGTCAAGGGGGACAGGTGTACTACAATGAGCAGTTCTTC.

The CDR3 region is CASSAPGLGGSGYTF. DNA of the CDR3: TGTGCCAGCAGCGCTCCTGGGTTGGGAGGGAGTGGCTACACCTTC. This sequence joins TRBV9 and TRBJ1-2, with unresolved D. V was cut by 3 bases and J by 7 bases, with 19 bases left in between. The CDR3 has 15 residues. Germline CDR1 is SGDLS and CDR2 is YYNGEE.

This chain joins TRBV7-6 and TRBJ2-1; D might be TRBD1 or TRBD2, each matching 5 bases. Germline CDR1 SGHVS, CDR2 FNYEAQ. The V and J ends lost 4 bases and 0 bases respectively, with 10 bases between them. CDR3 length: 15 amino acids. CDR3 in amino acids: CASSSTGPSYNEQFF. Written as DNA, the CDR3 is TGTGCCAGCAGCTCAACGGGACCCTCCTACAATGAGCAGTTCTTC.

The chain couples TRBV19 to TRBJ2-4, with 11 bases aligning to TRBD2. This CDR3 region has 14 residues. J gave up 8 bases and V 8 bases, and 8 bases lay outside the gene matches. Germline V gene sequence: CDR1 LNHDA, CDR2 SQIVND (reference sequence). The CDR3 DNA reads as TGTGCCAGTCGGCCTAGCGGGAGGTGGGACATTCAGTACTTC. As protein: CASRPSGRWDIQYF. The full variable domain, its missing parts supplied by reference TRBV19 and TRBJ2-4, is DGGITQSPKYLFRKEGQNVTLSCEQNLNHDAMYWYRQDPGQGLRLIYYSQIVNDFQKGDIAEGYSVSREKKESFPLTVTSAQKNPTAFYLCASRPSGRWDIQYFGAGTRLSVL.

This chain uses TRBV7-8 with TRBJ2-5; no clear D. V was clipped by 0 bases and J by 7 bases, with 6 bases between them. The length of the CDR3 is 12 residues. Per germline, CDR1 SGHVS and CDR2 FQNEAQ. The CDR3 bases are TGTGCCAGCAGCTTAGCTCTGGCGACCCAGTACTTC. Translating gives CASSLALATQYF.